These 6 T cell receptor beta chains share one sample of origin, sequenced in a study of T cells in Graves' hyperthyroidism and ophthalmopathy. The source material, RNA transcripts, was used to amplify TCR beta CDR3 regions. When the TCR CDR3 underwent first-round RT-PCR, the HTBI primer set was used. MiXCR was run by TCRdb on the multiplex PCR reads, yielding one entry per CDR3 protein. Among around 300,000 distinct CDR3 sequences, approximately 15% were seen once, and the ten largest hold approximately 25%. The sequencing input was blood. These receptors were taken from a woman younger than 45 with Graves' hyperthyroidism.

This clonotype was observed many times. This chain links TRBV28 with TRBJ2-7; weak D call: TRBD1 (6 bases). V was shortened by 4 bases and J by 0 bases, with 13 bases between the two germline ends. Per the germline V gene, CDR1 is MDHEN and CDR2 is SYDVKM. The CDR3 covers 15 residues. Here the CDR3 reads CASSSRQGYSYEQYF. The CDR3 bases are TGTGCCAGCAGTTCCCGCCAGGGGTACTCCTACGAGCAGTACTTC.

The table lists this clonotype with many counts. The genes are TRBV7-2 and TRBJ1-4; tentative D call: TRBD1 (5 bases). V lost 4 bases and J lost 1, with 16 bases in between. Germline V CDR1 and CDR2: SGHTA, FQGNSA. The CDR3 sequence is 17 residues long. CDR3 DNA sequence: TGTGCCAGCAGCTCCTTGAGGCAGGGTGGAACTAATGAAAAACTGTTTTTT. It specifies CASSSLRQGGTNEKLFF.

The table lists this clonotype with a few counts. The J gene is TRBJ2-3, the V gene TRBV5-1; D tentatively fits TRBD1 or TRBD2 (5 bases each). This CDR3 has 15 residues. CDR1 SGHRS and CDR2 YFSETQ come from the germline V gene. V was shortened by 1 base and J by 2 bases, with 11 bases between the two germline ends. For the CDR3, the DNA is TGCGCCAGCAGCTTGACCGGGGCCCCCACAGATACGCAGTATTTT. Encoded protein: CASSLTGAPTDTQYF.

This clonotype was seen at least ten times. V and J are TRBV29-1 and TRBJ1-1, with D tentatively TRBD1 (6 bases). With 3 bases removed from V and 6 bases from J, the gap between germline ends came to 20 bases. Per germline, CDR1 SQVTM and CDR2 ANQGSEA. This CDR3 is 15 amino acids long. CDR3 sequence: CSVEIWKGGIPEAFF. The CDR3 DNA follows: TGCAGCGTTGAGATCTGGAAGGGGGGAATCCCTGAAGCTTTCTTT. Using reference TRBV29-1 and TRBJ1-1 for the parts outside the CDR3, the full variable domain is SAVISQKPSRDICQRGTSLTIQCQVDSQVTMMFWYRQQPGQSLTLIATANQGSEATYESGFVIDKFPISRPNLTFSTLTVSNMSPEDSSIYLCSVEIWKGGIPEAFFGQGTRLTVV.

Many counts were recorded for this clonotype. The chain uses TRBV29-1 and TRBJ2-1, with 8 bases fitting TRBD2. CDR3 length: 13 amino acids. The junction had 12 bases not matched to a gene; V was cut back by 7 bases and J by 10 bases. The germline CDR1 and CDR2 sequences are SQVTM and ANQGSEA. CDR3 coding DNA: TGCAGCGAGATTAGCGGGACTGGGGGCGAGCAGTTCTTC. It translates to CSEISGTGGEQFF.

This clonotype was recorded at least ten times. The chain employs TRBV2 and TRBJ2-1, with 10 nucleotides matching TRBD2. Germline CDR1 and CDR2: SNHLY and FYNNEI. V gave up 6 bases and J gave up 4 bases; unmatched junction bases: 6. CDR3 length: 15 residues. The DNA of the CDR3 is TGTGCCAGCAGGGATCGGACTAGCGGATACAATGAGCAGTTCTTC. It specifies CASRDRTSGYNEQFF.